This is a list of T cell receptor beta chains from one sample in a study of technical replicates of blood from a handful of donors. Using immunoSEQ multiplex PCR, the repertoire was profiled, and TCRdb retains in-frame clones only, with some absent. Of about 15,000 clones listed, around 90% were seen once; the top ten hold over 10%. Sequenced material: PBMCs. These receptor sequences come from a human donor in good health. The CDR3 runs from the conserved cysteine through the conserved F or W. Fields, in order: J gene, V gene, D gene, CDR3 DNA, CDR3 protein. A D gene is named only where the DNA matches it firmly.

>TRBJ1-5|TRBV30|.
TGTGCCTGGAGTGGAGGGGAGGGATATCAGCCCCAGCATTTT
CAWSGGEGYQPQHF
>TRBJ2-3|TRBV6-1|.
TGTGCCAGCAGTCGACAGGCAGATACGCAGTATTTT
CASSRQADTQYF
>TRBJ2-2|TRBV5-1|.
TGCGCCAGCAGCGTACAAATCACCGGGGAGCTGTTTTTT
CASSVQITGELFF
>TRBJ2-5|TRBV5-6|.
TGTGCCAGCAGCACGAAGGGGGGGCATATGGAGACCCAGTACTTC
CASSTKGGHMETQYF
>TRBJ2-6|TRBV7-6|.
TGTGCCAGCAGCCAGACAGCTCTTTCGGCTGGGGCCAACGTCCTGACTTTC
CASSQTALSAGANVLTF
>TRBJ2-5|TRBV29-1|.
TGCAGCGTTGCCGGACTGTACCGCCAAGAGACCCAGTACTTC
CSVAGLYRQETQYF
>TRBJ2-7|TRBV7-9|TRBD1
TGTGCCAGCAGCCCAGACAGGGGTCGGTACGAGCAGTACTTC
CASSPDRGRYEQYF
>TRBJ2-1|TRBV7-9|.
TGTGCCAGCAGCTTACGTCTTACTAGCTTGCACAATGAGCAGTTCTTC
CASSLRLTSLHNEQFF
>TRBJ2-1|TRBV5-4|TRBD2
TGTGCCAGCAGCTTACTTGGACTAGCGGGAATCTCCTACAATGAGCAGTTCTTC
CASSLLGLAGISYNEQFF
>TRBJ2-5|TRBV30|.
TGTGCCTGGAGTGTACAGGGGGGGCTTGAGACCCAGTACTTC
CAWSVQGGLETQYF